The 3 T cell receptor beta chains given below trace back to one sample, sequenced in a study of molecular identifiers for immune sequencing clone quantification. TCRdb passed the PCR reads through MiXCR, listing each CDR3 protein once. The sample carries about 330,000 distinct CDR3 sequences, roughly 23% recorded once. Sequencing was done on a sample of naive CD8+ T cells from blood, with Jurkat cell RNA spiked in. Indicated subset: FACS-sorted CD8+CD4-CCR7+CD45RA+ naive T cells. These receptors all come from a human donor in good health. Some libraries in this study had Jurkat cell RNA spiked in.

At least ten counts were recorded for this clonotype. The chain is built from TRBV5-1 and TRBJ1-1; 9 positions agree with TRBD1. There are 15 residues in the CDR3. Trimming took 2 bases from V and 5 from J; bases not matched to a gene: 7. Germline V gene sequence: CDR1 SGHRS, CDR2 YFSETQ. This CDR3 is CASSFRDRVLTEAFF. CDR3 DNA sequence: TGCGCCAGCAGCTTCCGGGACAGGGTTTTGACTGAAGCTTTCTTT.

For this clonotype: A much more abundant neighbour one base away suggests this may be a read error. The rearrangement links TRBV28 to TRBJ2-7; no reliable D call. Germline CDR1 MDHEN, CDR2 SYDVKM. This CDR3 region has 14 residues. Trimming removed 5 bases from V and 0 bases from J, with 11 bases in between. The CDR3: CASSPPSSSYEQYF. The CDR3, as DNA: TGTGCCAGCAGTCCCCCCTCGTCCTCCTACGAGCAGTACTTC.

The table lists this clonotype with many counts. The chain couples TRBV20-1 to TRBJ2-3; 8 positions agree with TRBD2. This CDR3 has 15 amino acids. CDR1 is DFQATT, CDR2 SNEGSKA, per germline (reference sequence). V shed 1 base, J shed 4 bases, and the junction held 7 bases outside the gene matches. The CDR3 DNA reads TGCAGTGCTAGAGCGCCGGCGGGAGGCCCAGATACGCAGTATTTT. It encodes CSARAPAGGPDTQYF.